A selection of T cell receptor beta chains follows, all from one sample in a study of T-cell memory formation after mild COVID-19. TCRdb analysed the 5' RACE reads with MiXCR anew, one entry per CDR3 protein. The sample includes approximately 290,000 distinct CDR3 sequences, roughly a fifth of them seen just once. Sequenced material: PBMCs or a T cell subset sorted from them (not recorded which). Receptors originate from a man aged 18 to 29 who had mild COVID-19 (a few samples of this study predate the infection). Cell type and time point are not known. Both conserved end residues are part of each CDR3. D genes are given only for firm matches. Expanded clones get a size class; other rows say once, few or many, or leave the size out.

size: few
J: TRBJ2-3
V: TRBV29-1
D: NA
DNA: TGCAGCGTCGTGATACACCTCACAGATACGCAGTATTTT
CDR3: CSVVIHLTDTQYF

size: few
J: TRBJ2-2
V: TRBV5-1
D: NA
DNA: TGCGCCAGCAGCTTGGGGGGCCCCCCCCCCGGGGAGCTGTTTTTT
CDR3: CASSLGGPPPGELFF

size: NA
J: TRBJ2-1
V: TRBV7-8
D: NA
DNA: TGTGCCAGCAGCTTAGCGCCGGGACACCCCTACAATGAGCAGTTCTTC
CDR3: CASSLAPGHPYNEQFF

size: NA
J: TRBJ2-2
V: TRBV7-2
D: TRBD2
DNA: TGTGCCAGCAGCCGGAACGGGGGGTGGAACACCGGGGAGCTGTTTTTT
CDR3: CASSRNGGWNTGELFF

size: NA
J: TRBJ2-1
V: TRBV24-1
D: NA
DNA: TGTGCCACCAGTGACCCGACTAGAGGGAATGAGCAGTTCTTC
CDR3: CATSDPTRGNEQFF

size: many
J: TRBJ2-1
V: TRBV6-2/TRBV6-3
D: NA
DNA: TGTGCCAGCAGTTACTCGAAGCGGTACAATGAGCAGTTCTTC
CDR3: CASSYSKRYNEQFF

size: few
J: TRBJ2-1
V: TRBV9
D: NA
DNA: TGTGCCACCCAGCCCCCCCAAGCGGATGAGCAGTTCTTC
CDR3: CATQPPQADEQFF

size: NA
J: TRBJ2-1
V: TRBV6-2/TRBV6-3
D: TRBD2
DNA: TGTGCCAGCAGTAACCGCCGGACTAGCGGGGGGAATGAGCAGTTCTTC
CDR3: CASSNRRTSGGNEQFF

size: NA
J: TRBJ2-7
V: TRBV9
D: TRBD1
DNA: TGTGCCAGCAGCGAACAGGGGAATTCCTACGAGCAGTACTTC
CDR3: CASSEQGNSYEQYF

size: once
J: TRBJ1-2
V: TRBV7-6
D: NA
DNA: TGTGCCAGCAGCTTAGCGGACAAAGCTAACTATGGCTACACCTTC
CDR3: CASSLADKANYGYTF

size: NA
J: TRBJ1-2
V: TRBV12-3/TRBV12-4
D: NA
DNA: TGTGCCAGCAAACGGGGACGGATCTATGGCTACACCTTC
CDR3: CASKRGRIYGYTF

size: NA
J: TRBJ2-4
V: TRBV6-1
D: TRBD2
DNA: TGTGCCAGCATACAGGGGACTAGCGGTAAAAACATTCAGTACTTC
CDR3: CASIQGTSGKNIQYF

size: many
J: TRBJ2-2
V: TRBV12-3/TRBV12-4
D: TRBD1
DNA: TGTGCTAGCAGCTACAGGGGGACCGGGGAGCTGTTTTTT
CDR3: CASSYRGTGELFF

size: NA
J: TRBJ2-7
V: TRBV7-2
D: TRBD2
DNA: TGTGCCAGCAGAGGGACTAGCGGGGACGAGCAGTACTTC
CDR3: CASRGTSGDEQYF

size: many
J: TRBJ2-3
V: TRBV5-1
D: TRBD1
DNA: TGCGCCAGCAGCTCCAGGGGGTGGGCCACAGATACGCAGTATTTT
CDR3: CASSSRGWATDTQYF